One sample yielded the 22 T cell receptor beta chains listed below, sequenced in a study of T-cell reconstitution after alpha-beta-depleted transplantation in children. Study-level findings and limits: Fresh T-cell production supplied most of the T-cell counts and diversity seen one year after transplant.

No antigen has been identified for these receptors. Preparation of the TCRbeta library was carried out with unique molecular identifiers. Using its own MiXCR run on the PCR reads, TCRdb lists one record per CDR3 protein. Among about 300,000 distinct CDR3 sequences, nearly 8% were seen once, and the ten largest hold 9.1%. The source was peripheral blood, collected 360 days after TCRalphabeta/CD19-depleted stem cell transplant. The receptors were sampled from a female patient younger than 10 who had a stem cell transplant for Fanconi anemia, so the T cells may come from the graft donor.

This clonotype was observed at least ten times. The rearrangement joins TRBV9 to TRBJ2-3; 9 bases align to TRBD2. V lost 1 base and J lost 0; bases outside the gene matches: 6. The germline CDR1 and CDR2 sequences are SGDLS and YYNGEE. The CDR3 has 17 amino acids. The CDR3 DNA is TGTGCCAGCAGCGTACGCGGGAGGGAAATAAGCACAGATACGCAGTATTTT. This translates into CASSVRGREISTDTQYF.

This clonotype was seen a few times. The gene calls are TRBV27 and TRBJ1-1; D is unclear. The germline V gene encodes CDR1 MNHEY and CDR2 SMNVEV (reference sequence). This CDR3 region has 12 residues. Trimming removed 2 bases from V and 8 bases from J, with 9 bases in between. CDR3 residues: CASSLRAGEAFF. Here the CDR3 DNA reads TGTGCCAGCAGTTTACGTGCGGGGGAAGCTTTCTTT.

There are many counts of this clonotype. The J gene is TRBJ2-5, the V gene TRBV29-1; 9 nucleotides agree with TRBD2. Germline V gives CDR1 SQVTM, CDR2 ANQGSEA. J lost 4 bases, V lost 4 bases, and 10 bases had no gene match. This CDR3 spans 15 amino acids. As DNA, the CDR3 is TGCAGCGTTGTCAATAGCGGGGGACGCGGAGAGACCCAGTACTTC. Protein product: CSVVNSGGRGETQYF.

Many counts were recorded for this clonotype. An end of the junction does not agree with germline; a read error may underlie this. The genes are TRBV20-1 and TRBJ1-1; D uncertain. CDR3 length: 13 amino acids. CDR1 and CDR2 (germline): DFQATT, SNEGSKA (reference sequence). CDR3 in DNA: TGCAGTGCTAAGAACAGAATGAATACTGAAGCTTTCTTT. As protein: CSAKNRMNTEAFF.

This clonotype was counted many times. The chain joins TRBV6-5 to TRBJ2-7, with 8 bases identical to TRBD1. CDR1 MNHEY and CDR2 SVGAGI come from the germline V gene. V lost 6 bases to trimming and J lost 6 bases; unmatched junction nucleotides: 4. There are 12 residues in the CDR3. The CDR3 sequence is CASSRTGLEQYF. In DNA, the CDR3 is TGTGCCAGCAGCAGGACAGGGCTCGAGCAGTACTTC.

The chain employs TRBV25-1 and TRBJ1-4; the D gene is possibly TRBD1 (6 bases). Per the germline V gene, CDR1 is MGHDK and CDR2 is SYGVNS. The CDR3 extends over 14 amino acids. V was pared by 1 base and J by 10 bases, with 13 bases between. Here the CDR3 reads CASSEWGRGGKLFF. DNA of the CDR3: TGTGCCAGCAGTGAATGGGGCAGGGGAGGAAAACTGTTTTTT.

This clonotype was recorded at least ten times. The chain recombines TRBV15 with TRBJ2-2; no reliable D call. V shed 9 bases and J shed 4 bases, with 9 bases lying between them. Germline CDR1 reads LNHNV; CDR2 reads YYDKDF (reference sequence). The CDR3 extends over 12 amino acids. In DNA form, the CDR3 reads TGTGCCACTAGTAGAGGCACCGGGGAGCTGTTTTTT. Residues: CATSRGTGELFF.

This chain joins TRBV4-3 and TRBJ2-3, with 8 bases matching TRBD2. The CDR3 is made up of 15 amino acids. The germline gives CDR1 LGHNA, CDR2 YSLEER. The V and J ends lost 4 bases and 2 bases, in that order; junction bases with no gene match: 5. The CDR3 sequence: CASSLRGGNTDTQYF. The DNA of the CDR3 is TGCGCCAGCAGCCTCCGCGGGGGGAACACAGATACGCAGTATTTT.

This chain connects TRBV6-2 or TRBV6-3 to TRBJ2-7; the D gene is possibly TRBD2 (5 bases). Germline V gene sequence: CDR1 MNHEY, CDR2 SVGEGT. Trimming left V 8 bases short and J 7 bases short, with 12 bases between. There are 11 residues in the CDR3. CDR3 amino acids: CASASLAEQYF. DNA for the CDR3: TGTGCCAGCGCTAGCCTGGCAGAGCAGTACTTC.

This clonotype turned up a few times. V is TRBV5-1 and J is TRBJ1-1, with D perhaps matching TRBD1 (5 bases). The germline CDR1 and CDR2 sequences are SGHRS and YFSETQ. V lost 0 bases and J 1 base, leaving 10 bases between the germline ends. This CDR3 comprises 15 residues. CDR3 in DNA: TGCGCCAGCAGCTTGGATTCAGGGTGGAACACTGAAGCTTTCTTT. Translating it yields CASSLDSGWNTEAFF.

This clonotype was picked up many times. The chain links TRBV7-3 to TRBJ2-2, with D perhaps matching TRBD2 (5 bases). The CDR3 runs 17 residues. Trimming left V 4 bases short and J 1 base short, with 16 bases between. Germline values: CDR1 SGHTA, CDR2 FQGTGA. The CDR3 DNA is TGTGCCAGCAGCTCGATCGGGCCACTAGGGAACACCGGGGAGCTGTTTTTT. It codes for CASSSIGPLGNTGELFF.

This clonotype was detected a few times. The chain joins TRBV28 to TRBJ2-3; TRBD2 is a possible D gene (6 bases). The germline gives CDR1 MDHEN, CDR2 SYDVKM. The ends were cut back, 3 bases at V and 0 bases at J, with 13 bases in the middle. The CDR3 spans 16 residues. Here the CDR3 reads CASSFPGEDSTDTQYF. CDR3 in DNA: TGTGCCAGCAGTTTCCCCGGGGAGGATAGCACAGATACGCAGTATTTT.

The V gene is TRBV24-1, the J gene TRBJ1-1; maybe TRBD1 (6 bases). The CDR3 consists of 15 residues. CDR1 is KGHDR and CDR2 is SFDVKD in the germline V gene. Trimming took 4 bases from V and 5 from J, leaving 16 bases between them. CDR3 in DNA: TGTGCCACCAGTGACAGCGACAGGCTAGGGACTGAAGCTTTCTTT. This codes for CATSDSDRLGTEAFF.

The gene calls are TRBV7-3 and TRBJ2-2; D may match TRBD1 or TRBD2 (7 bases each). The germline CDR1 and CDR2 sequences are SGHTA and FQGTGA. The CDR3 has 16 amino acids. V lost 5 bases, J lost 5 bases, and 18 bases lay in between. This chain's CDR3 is CASSPQRQGGTGELFF. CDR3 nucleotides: TGTGCCAGCAGCCCCCAACGACAGGGAGGGACCGGGGAGCTGTTTTTT.

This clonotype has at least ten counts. The CDR3 sequence is CASSQGLAVSSYNEQFF. Written as DNA, the CDR3 is TGCGCCAGCAGCCAAGGACTAGCGGTGAGCTCCTACAATGAGCAGTTCTTC. This sequence joins TRBV4-3 and TRBJ2-1, with 9 nucleotides matching TRBD2. Trimming at V came to 1 base and at J to 0 bases, leaving 4 bases not matched to a gene. This CDR3 is built from 17 residues. The germline CDR1 and CDR2 sequences are LGHNA and YSLEER.

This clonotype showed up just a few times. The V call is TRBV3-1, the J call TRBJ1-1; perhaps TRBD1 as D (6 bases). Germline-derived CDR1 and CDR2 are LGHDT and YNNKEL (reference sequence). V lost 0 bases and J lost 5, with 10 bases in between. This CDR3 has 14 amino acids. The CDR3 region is CASSQEVRGTEAFF. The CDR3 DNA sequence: TGTGCCAGCAGCCAAGAAGTCAGGGGTACTGAAGCTTTCTTT.

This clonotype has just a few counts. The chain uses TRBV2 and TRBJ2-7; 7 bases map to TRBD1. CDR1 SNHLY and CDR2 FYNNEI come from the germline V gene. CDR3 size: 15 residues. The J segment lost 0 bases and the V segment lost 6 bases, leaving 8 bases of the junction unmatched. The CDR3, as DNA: TGTGCCAGCAGGGGACAGCGTCTCGTCTCCTACGAGCAGTACTTC. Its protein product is CASRGQRLVSYEQYF.

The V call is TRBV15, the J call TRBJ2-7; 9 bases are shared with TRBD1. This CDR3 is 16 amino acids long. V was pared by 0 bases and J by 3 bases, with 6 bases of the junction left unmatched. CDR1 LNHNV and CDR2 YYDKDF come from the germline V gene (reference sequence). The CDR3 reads CATSRDRGTGLYEQYF. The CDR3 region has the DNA TGTGCCACCAGCAGAGATCGTGGGACAGGGCTCTACGAGCAGTACTTC.

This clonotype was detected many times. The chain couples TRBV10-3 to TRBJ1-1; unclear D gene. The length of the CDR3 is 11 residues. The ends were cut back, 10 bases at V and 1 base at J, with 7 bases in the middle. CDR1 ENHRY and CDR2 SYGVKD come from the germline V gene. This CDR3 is CATEENTEAFF. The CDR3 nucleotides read TGTGCCACCGAAGAGAACACTGAAGCTTTCTTT.

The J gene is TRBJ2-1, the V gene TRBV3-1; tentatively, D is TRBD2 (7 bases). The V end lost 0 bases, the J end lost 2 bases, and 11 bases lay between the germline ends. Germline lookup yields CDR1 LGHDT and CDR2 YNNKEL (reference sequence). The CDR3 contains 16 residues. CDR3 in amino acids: CASSQDGGAPYNEQFF. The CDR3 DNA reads TGTGCCAGCAGCCAAGATGGGGGGGCGCCCTACAATGAGCAGTTCTTC.

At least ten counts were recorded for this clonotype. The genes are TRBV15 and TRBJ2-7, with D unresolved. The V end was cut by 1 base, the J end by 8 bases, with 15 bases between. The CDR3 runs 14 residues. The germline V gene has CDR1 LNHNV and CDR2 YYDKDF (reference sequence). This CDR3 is CATSRATPTDKQYF. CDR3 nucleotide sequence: TGTGCCACCAGCAGAGCGACTCCAACAGACAAGCAGTACTTC. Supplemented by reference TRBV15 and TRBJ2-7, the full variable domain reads DAMVIQNPRYQVTQFGKPVTLSCSQTLNHNVMYWYQQKSSQAPKLLFHYYDKDFNNEADTPDNFQSRRPNTSFCFLDIRSPGLGDTAMYLCATSRATPTDKQYFGPGTRLTVT.

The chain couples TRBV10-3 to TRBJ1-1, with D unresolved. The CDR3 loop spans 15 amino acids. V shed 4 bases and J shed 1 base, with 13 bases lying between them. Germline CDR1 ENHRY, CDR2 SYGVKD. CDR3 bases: TGTGCCATCAGTGCCCTCGGAGATCCGAACACTGAAGCTTTCTTT. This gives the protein CAISALGDPNTEAFF.